The 2 T cell receptor beta chains listed next were all sequenced from one sample in a study of regulatory T cells in long-lasting Graves disease. Construction of TCR beta libraries relied on iRepertoire HTBI primers and on Arm-PCR targeting CDR3 regions. One entry per CDR3 protein, called by TCRdb with MiXCR from the multiplex PCR reads. In the table there are approximately 400,000 distinct CDR3 sequences, about 15% of which are singletons. Described time point: newly diagnosed GD, antithyroid drugs for less than 3 months. PBMC RNA was the source of the TCR library. The same sample was also used in a study of T cells in Graves' hyperthyroidism and ophthalmopathy.

The sequencing here drew on peripheral blood mononuclear cells (PBMCs), taken at new diagnosis, from a patient treated with antithyroid drugs. The origin of the receptors is a woman aged 25 to 39 with Graves disease.

V usage is TRBV5-8 and J usage is TRBJ2-7, with D uncertain. The CDR3 is 12 amino acids. The germline V and J ends were trimmed by 4 bases and 6 bases, with 11 bases remaining between them. The V gene's germline CDR1 is SGHTS and CDR2 YDEGEE. The CDR3, as DNA: TGTGCCAGCAGCCCTGGGGTCCTCGAGCAGTACTTC. Its translation is CASSPGVLEQYF.

Only a few counts were recorded for this clonotype. The chain recombines TRBV19 with TRBJ2-3, with D tentatively TRBD2 (6 bases). CDR3 length: 14 residues. Trimming stripped 3 bases from V and 7 bases from J, with 14 bases between. In germline, CDR1 is LNHDA, CDR2 SQIVND (reference sequence). The chain's CDR3 is CASSMGTPPHTQYF. The CDR3 DNA reads as TGTGCCAGTAGTATGGGGACTCCTCCTCATACGCAGTATTTT.